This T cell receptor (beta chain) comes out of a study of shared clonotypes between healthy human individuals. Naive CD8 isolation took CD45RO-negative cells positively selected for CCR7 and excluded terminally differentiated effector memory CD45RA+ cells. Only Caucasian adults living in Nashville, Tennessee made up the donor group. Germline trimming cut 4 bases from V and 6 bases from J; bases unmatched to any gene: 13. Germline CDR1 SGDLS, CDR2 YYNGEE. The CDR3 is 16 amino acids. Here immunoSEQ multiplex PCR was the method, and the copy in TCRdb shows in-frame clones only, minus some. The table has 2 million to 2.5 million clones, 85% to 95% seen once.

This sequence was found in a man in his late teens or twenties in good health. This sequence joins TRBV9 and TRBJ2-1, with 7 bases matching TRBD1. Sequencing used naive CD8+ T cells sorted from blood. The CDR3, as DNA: TGTGCCAGCAGCTCGCCCGGGACAGACCGCCGCAATGAGCAGTTCTTC. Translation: CASSSPGTDRRNEQFF.